This record concerns one T cell receptor beta chain sequence. Its target is unknown. The data were produced by immunoSEQ multiplex PCR, yet TCRdb's version contains in-frame clones alone and is incomplete. This table has some 130,000 clones, around 84% appearing once. The data derive from a study of T cell responses to AZD1222 COVID-19 vaccine. Broader study findings: Vaccine-associated CD4 TCRs ranged over spike, dominating at 160-218 and 743-854.

Trimming left V 2 bases short and J 0 bases short, with 10 bases between. In germline, CDR1 is MGHRA, CDR2 YSYEKL. CDR3 length equals 16 residues. The receptor comes from an adult in good health. The V call is TRBV4-1, the J call TRBJ2-2; D uncertain. The material was peripheral blood, obtained on day 0 of AZD1222 vaccination. The CDR3 nucleotides are TGCGCCAGCAGCCAACCGGAAGGACCGAACACCGGGGAGCTGTTTTTT. This codes for CASSQPEGPNTGELFF.